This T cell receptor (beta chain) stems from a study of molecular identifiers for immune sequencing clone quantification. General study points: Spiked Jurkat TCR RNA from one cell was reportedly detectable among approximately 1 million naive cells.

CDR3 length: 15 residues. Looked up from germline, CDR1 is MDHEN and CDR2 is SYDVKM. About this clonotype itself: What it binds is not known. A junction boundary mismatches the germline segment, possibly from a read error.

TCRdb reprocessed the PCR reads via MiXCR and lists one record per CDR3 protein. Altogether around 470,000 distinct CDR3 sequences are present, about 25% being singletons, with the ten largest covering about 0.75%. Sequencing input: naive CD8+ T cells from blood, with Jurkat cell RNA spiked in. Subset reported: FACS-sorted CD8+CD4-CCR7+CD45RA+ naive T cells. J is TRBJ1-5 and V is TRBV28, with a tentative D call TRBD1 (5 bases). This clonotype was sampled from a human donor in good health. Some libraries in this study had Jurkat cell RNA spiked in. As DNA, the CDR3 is TGTGCCAGCGGTTTAGTGGGGGATAGCGGTCAGCCCCAGCATTTT. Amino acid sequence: CASGLVGDSGQPQHF.